The clone carrying this TCR beta chain was counted only a few times. Its antigen is unidentified. This specimen comes from a study of shared clonotypes between healthy human individuals. Findings and caveats of the study: The authors expected sequencing depth to affect clonotype sharing among donors.

Produced via immunoSEQ multiplex PCR; TCRdb's table is partial and in-frame only. The table records hundreds of thousands of clones, approximately 79% of them present only once. The CDR3 has 15 amino acids. The ends lost 1 base at V and 6 bases at J; junction bases unmatched: 6. Germline V gene data show CDR1 as SGHTA and CDR2 as FQGNSA. V usage is TRBV7-2 and J usage is TRBJ2-1, with 7 bases aligning to TRBD2. This TCR was recovered from a woman in her 30s in good health. Sequencing was carried out using memory CD4+ T cells sorted from blood. Subset described: CD45RA-negative fraction. The CDR3 region is CASSLDAGALNEQFF. In DNA, the CDR3 is TGTGCCAGCAGCTTAGATGCGGGAGCTCTCAATGAGCAGTTCTTC.